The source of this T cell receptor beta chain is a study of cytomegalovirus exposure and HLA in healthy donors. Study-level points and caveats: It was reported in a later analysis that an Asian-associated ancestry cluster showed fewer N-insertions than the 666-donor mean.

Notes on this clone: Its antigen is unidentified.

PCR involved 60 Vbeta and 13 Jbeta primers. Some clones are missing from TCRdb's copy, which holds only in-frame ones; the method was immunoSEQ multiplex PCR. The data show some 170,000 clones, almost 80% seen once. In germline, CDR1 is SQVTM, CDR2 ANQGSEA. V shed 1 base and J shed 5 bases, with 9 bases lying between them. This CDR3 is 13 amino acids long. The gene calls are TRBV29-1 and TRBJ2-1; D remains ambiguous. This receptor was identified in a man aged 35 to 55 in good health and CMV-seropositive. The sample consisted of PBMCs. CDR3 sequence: CSVEAAEHNEQFF. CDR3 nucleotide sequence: TGCAGCGTTGAAGCGGCGGAGCACAATGAGCAGTTCTTC.